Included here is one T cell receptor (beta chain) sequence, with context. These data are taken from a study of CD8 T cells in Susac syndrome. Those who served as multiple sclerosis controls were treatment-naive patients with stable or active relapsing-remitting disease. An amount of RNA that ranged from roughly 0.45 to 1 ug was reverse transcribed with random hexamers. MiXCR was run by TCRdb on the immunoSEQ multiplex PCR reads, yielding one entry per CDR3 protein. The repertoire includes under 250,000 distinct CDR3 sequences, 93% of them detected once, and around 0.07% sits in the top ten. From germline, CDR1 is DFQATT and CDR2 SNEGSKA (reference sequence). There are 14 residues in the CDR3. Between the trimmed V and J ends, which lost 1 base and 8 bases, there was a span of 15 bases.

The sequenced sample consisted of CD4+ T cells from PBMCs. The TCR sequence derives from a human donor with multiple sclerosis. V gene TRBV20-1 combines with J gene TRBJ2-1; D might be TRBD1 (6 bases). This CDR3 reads CSARAGGQWYEQFF. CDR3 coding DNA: TGCAGTGCTAGAGCCGGAGGACAGTGGTATGAGCAGTTCTTC.